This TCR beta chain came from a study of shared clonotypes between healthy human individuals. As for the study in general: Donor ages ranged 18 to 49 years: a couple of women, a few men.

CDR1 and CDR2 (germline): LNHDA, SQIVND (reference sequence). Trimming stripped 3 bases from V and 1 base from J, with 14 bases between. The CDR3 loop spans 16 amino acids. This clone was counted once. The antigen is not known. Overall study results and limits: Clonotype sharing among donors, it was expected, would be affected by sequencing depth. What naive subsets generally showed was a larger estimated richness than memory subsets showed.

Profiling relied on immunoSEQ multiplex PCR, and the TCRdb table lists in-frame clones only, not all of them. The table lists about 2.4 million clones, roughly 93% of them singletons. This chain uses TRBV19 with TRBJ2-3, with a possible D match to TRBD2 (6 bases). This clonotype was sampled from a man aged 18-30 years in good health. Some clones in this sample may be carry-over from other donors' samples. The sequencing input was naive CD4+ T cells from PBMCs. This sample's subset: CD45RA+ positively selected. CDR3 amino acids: CASSMGLATGTDTQYF. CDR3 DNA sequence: TGTGCCAGTAGTATGGGCCTAGCGACGGGCACAGATACGCAGTATTTT.